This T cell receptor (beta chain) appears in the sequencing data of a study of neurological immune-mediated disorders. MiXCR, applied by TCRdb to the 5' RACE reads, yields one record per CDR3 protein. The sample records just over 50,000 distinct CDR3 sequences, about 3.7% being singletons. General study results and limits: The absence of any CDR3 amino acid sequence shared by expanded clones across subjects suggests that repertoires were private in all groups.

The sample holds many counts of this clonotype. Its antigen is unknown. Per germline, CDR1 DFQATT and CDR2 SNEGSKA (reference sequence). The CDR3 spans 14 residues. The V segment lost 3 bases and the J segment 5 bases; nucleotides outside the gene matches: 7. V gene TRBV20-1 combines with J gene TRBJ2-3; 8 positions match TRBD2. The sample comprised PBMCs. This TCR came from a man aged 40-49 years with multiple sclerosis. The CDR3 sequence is CSASLPGGQDTQYF. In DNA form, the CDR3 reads TGCAGTGCTAGTCTGCCGGGGGGGCAAGATACGCAGTATTTT.